This is a list of T cell receptor beta chains from one sample in a study of T cells in Graves' hyperthyroidism and ophthalmopathy. TCRdb itself ran the multiplex PCR reads through MiXCR, one entry per CDR3 protein. Among hundreds of thousands of distinct CDR3 sequences listed, 15% to 20% were seen once. Sequencing was done on a sample of blood. The receptors were sampled from a woman between 18 and 29 years old with Graves' hyperthyroidism. The CDR3 runs from the conserved cysteine through the conserved F or W. The D gene is left open where the match is weak. Where a row states a size, it is once, few, many or the class of an expanded clone; other rows omit it.

cdr3_nt: TGTGCCAGCAGTTTCGGGGGGCGGGGTGAGACCCAGTACTTC
cdr3_aa: CASSFGGRGETQYF
clone_size: many
j_call: TRBJ2-5
v_call: TRBV27
d_call: NA
cdr3_length: 14

cdr3_nt: TGCGCCAGCAGCCCCGGGAGGGGCAACCGCTACGAGCAGTACTTC
cdr3_aa: CASSPGRGNRYEQYF
clone_size: few
j_call: TRBJ2-7
v_call: TRBV5-1
d_call: TRBD2
cdr3_length: 15

cdr3_nt: TGTGCCTCCGTGACGTCCTACGATCAGTACTTC
cdr3_aa: CASVTSYDQYF
clone_size: NA
j_call: TRBJ2-7
v_call: TRBV28
d_call: NA
cdr3_length: 11

cdr3_nt: TGTGCCAGCAGTGCCCAGGGGCGGCCCTACGAGCAGTACTTC
cdr3_aa: CASSAQGRPYEQYF
clone_size: many
j_call: TRBJ2-7
v_call: TRBV12-3/TRBV12-4
d_call: NA
cdr3_length: 14

cdr3_nt: TGCGCCAGCAGCTGGGGGATTAATTCACCCCTCCACTTT
cdr3_aa: CASSWGINSPLHF
clone_size: NA
j_call: TRBJ1-6
v_call: TRBV5-1
d_call: NA
cdr3_length: 13

cdr3_nt: TGTGCCAGTAGTATCAGTACCACCGGGGAGCTGTTTTTT
cdr3_aa: CASSISTTGELFF
clone_size: many
j_call: TRBJ2-2
v_call: TRBV19
d_call: NA
cdr3_length: 13

cdr3_nt: TGTGCCAGCAGTGAAGACGGAATCTGGGGCTACACCTTC
cdr3_aa: CASSEDGIWGYTF
clone_size: NA
j_call: TRBJ1-2
v_call: TRBV2
d_call: NA
cdr3_length: 13

cdr3_nt: TGTGCCAGCAGTGAGGGTTTTTTCCCGAGGCTGCATCAGCCCCAGCATTTT
cdr3_aa: CASSEGFFPRLHQPQHF
clone_size: many
j_call: TRBJ1-5
v_call: TRBV6-1
d_call: NA
cdr3_length: 17

cdr3_nt: TGCAGCGTTGAAAACCTAGCGGAAGAGACCCAGTACTTC
cdr3_aa: CSVENLAEETQYF
clone_size: NA
j_call: TRBJ2-5
v_call: TRBV29-1
d_call: TRBD2
cdr3_length: 13

cdr3_nt: TGTGCCAGCAGCTTACAGGGTTATGAGCAGTTCTTC
cdr3_aa: CASSLQGYEQFF
clone_size: few
j_call: TRBJ2-1
v_call: TRBV11-2
d_call: NA
cdr3_length: 12

cdr3_nt: TGCAGTGCCCGTGGATTGAGCAATCAGCCCCAGCATTTT
cdr3_aa: CSARGLSNQPQHF
clone_size: NA
j_call: TRBJ1-5
v_call: TRBV20-1
d_call: NA
cdr3_length: 13

cdr3_nt: TGTGCCAGCAGCCCCTCGGACAGGGGATCCGGAAACACCATATATTTT
cdr3_aa: CASSPSDRGSGNTIYF
clone_size: many
j_call: TRBJ1-3
v_call: TRBV11-1
d_call: TRBD1
cdr3_length: 16

cdr3_nt: TGCGCCAGCAGCTTGGTACAGGGGGCGACCTATGGCTACACCTTC
cdr3_aa: CASSLVQGATYGYTF
clone_size: NA
j_call: TRBJ1-2
v_call: TRBV5-1
d_call: TRBD1
cdr3_length: 15

cdr3_nt: TGTGCCAGCAGCCAAGACAGGTTGAGCAAAAACATTAAGTACTTC
cdr3_aa: CASSQDRLSKNIKYF
clone_size: NA
j_call: TRBJ2-4
v_call: TRBV4-2
d_call: NA
cdr3_length: 15

cdr3_nt: TGCAGTGCTAGAGAGATCCGGGGGGTTAACACCGGGGAGCTGTTTTTT
cdr3_aa: CSAREIRGVNTGELFF
clone_size: few
j_call: TRBJ2-2
v_call: TRBV20-1
d_call: TRBD2
cdr3_length: 16

cdr3_nt: TGTGCCAGCATGCTGGGGCTTGACACTGAAGCTTTCTTT
cdr3_aa: CASMLGLDTEAFF
clone_size: many
j_call: TRBJ1-1
v_call: TRBV7-9
d_call: NA
cdr3_length: 13

cdr3_nt: TGTGCCAGCAGTTCGGGCCTGGACAGGGGAGAGACCCAGTACTTC
cdr3_aa: CASSSGLDRGETQYF
clone_size: NA
j_call: TRBJ2-5
v_call: TRBV12-3/TRBV12-4
d_call: TRBD1
cdr3_length: 15

cdr3_nt: TGCGCCAGCAGCTTGTTCCGGGACGGCTACACCTTC
cdr3_aa: CASSLFRDGYTF
clone_size: many
j_call: TRBJ1-2
v_call: TRBV5-1
d_call: NA
cdr3_length: 12

cdr3_nt: TGTGCCACCAGTGATGGTTGGGAGCAGTACTTC
cdr3_aa: CATSDGWEQYF
clone_size: many
j_call: TRBJ2-7
v_call: TRBV24-1
d_call: NA
cdr3_length: 11

cdr3_nt: TGTGCCAGCAGTCAGGGGATCACAGATACGCAGTATTTT
cdr3_aa: CASSQGITDTQYF
clone_size: many
j_call: TRBJ2-3
v_call: TRBV6-2/TRBV6-3
d_call: NA
cdr3_length: 13

cdr3_nt: TGTGCCAGCAGTCGCACCGGGACAGGCGCTGAAGCTTTCTTT
cdr3_aa: CASSRTGTGAEAFF
clone_size: many
j_call: TRBJ1-1
v_call: TRBV6-5
d_call: TRBD1
cdr3_length: 14

cdr3_nt: TGTGCCAGCAGCTTAGGAGGCCGCCCAGATACGCAGTATTTT
cdr3_aa: CASSLGGRPDTQYF
clone_size: many
j_call: TRBJ2-3
v_call: TRBV11-2
d_call: NA
cdr3_length: 14

cdr3_nt: TGTGCCACCAGCAGCAGCTTTTGGGGCTCTGGAAACACCATATATTTT
cdr3_aa: CATSSSFWGSGNTIYF
clone_size: many
j_call: TRBJ1-3
v_call: TRBV15
d_call: NA
cdr3_length: 16

cdr3_nt: TGTGCCAGCAGAGAACGGTACATGAACACTGAAGCTTTCTTT
cdr3_aa: CASRERYMNTEAFF
clone_size: many
j_call: TRBJ1-1
v_call: TRBV2
d_call: NA
cdr3_length: 14

cdr3_nt: TGCAGCGCCGGGACAGGGGTTTACGAGCAGTACTTC
cdr3_aa: CSAGTGVYEQYF
clone_size: NA
j_call: TRBJ2-7
v_call: TRBV29-1
d_call: TRBD1
cdr3_length: 12

cdr3_nt: TGTGCCAGCAGTCGGGACAGGGGACTGGAGCAGTACTTC
cdr3_aa: CASSRDRGLEQYF
clone_size: many
j_call: TRBJ2-7
v_call: TRBV6-4
d_call: TRBD1
cdr3_length: 13

cdr3_nt: TGTGCCAGCAGCTCGATCTGGAGCTACACCTTC
cdr3_aa: CASSSIWSYTF
clone_size: many
j_call: TRBJ1-2
v_call: TRBV6-1
d_call: NA
cdr3_length: 11

cdr3_nt: TGTGCCAGCTCAACCGGGACAGGCTACACCTTC
cdr3_aa: CASSTGTGYTF
clone_size: many
j_call: TRBJ1-2
v_call: TRBV18
d_call: NA
cdr3_length: 11

cdr3_nt: TGTGCCAGCAGTCTCGGGGGAGGACTAGCCAAAAACATTCAGTACTTC
cdr3_aa: CASSLGGGLAKNIQYF
clone_size: NA
j_call: TRBJ2-4
v_call: TRBV6-1
d_call: NA
cdr3_length: 16

cdr3_nt: TGTGCCAGCAGTGAGGGGTCGCCCAAAGCTTTCTTT
cdr3_aa: CASSEGSPKAFF
clone_size: many
j_call: TRBJ1-1
v_call: TRBV6-1
d_call: NA
cdr3_length: 12

cdr3_nt: TGTGCCAGCAGCTTATCTGGACATTACACCGGGGAGCTGTTTTTT
cdr3_aa: CASSLSGHYTGELFF
clone_size: few
j_call: TRBJ2-2
v_call: TRBV11-1
d_call: NA
cdr3_length: 15

cdr3_nt: TGCGCCAGCAGACCGGCAGGGGAGGACTATGGCTACACCTTC
cdr3_aa: CASRPAGEDYGYTF
clone_size: many
j_call: TRBJ1-2
v_call: TRBV5-1
d_call: NA
cdr3_length: 14

cdr3_nt: TGCAGTGCTAGGGTGGGGCAGTCACTTAACACTGAAGCTTCCTTT
cdr3_aa: CSARVGQSLNTEASF
clone_size: many
j_call: TRBJ1-1
v_call: TRBV20-1
d_call: NA
cdr3_length: 15

cdr3_nt: TGTGCCAGCAGCCGGGGACAGGGGAAGGGTAACTATGGCTACACCTTC
cdr3_aa: CASSRGQGKGNYGYTF
clone_size: NA
j_call: TRBJ1-2
v_call: TRBV27
d_call: TRBD1
cdr3_length: 16

cdr3_nt: TGTGCCAGCAGTTTAGGAGTGGGCCTCGGAGGGAATCAGCCCCAGCATTTT
cdr3_aa: CASSLGVGLGGNQPQHF
clone_size: many
j_call: TRBJ1-5
v_call: TRBV12-3/TRBV12-4
d_call: NA
cdr3_length: 17

cdr3_nt: TGCGCCAGCAGCCTCCAGGATTTTCCCTACGAGCAGTACTTC
cdr3_aa: CASSLQDFPYEQYF
clone_size: NA
j_call: TRBJ2-7
v_call: TRBV4-1
d_call: NA
cdr3_length: 14

cdr3_nt: TGTGCCACCAGCAGGAGGGGGGCCAACAATCAGCCCCAGCATTTT
cdr3_aa: CATSRRGANNQPQHF
clone_size: many
j_call: TRBJ1-5
v_call: TRBV15
d_call: NA
cdr3_length: 15